This record looks at one T cell receptor beta chain sequence and its context. No antigen is known for it. Amplification used 60 Vbeta primers and 13 Jbeta primers. Here immunoSEQ multiplex PCR was the method, and the copy in TCRdb shows in-frame clones only, minus some. The data contain 50,000 or so clones, roughly 70% of them seen just once; the ten biggest clones take up about a third. The sample belongs to a study of cytomegalovirus exposure and HLA in healthy donors. Across the whole study: Most genotyped donors, over 70% of some 400, had Caucasian-associated genetic ancestry. Study-level results: Earlier analysis found most TCR beta V segments productive about 87% or about 30% of the time.

V dropped 0 bases and J dropped 7 bases, with 11 bases sitting between them. The CDR3 is 14 residues long. CDR1 is SGHDT, CDR2 YYEEEE, per germline. The genes are TRBV5-6 and TRBJ1-5; the D is unclear. This TCR came from a middle-aged man in good health and CMV-seropositive. Sample: PBMCs. The CDR3 reads CASSLAGVGQPQHF. The CDR3, as DNA: TGTGCCAGCAGCTTGGCGGGAGTTGGCCAGCCCCAGCATTTT.